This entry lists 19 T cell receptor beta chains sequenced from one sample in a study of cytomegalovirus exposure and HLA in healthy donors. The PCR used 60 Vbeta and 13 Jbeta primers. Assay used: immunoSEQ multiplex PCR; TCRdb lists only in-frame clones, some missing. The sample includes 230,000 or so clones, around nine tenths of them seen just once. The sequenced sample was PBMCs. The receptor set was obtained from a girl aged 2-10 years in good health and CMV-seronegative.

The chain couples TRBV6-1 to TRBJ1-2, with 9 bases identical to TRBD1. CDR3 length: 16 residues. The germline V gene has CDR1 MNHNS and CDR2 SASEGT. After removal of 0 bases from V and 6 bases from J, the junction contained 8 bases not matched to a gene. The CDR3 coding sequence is TGTGCCAGCAGTGAAGCAAGGGGGACAGGGTCGGATGGCTACACCTTC. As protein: CASSEARGTGSDGYTF.

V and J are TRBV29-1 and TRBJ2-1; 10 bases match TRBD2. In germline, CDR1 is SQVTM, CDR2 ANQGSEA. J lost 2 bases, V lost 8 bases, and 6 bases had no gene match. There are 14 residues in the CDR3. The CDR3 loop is CSQLSGGPYNEQFF. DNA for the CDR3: TGCAGCCAACTTAGCGGGGGGCCCTACAATGAGCAGTTCTTC.

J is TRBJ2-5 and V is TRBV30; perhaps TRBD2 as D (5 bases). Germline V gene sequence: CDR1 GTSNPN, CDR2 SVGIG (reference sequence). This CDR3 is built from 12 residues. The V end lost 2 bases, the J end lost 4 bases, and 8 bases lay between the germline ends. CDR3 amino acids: CAWSRGSETQYF. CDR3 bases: TGTGCCTGGAGTCGAGGGTCAGAGACCCAGTACTTC.

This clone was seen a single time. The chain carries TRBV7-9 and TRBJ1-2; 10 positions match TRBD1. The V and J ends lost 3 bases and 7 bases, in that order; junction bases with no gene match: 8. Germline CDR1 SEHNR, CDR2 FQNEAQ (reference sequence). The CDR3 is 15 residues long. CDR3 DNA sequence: TGTGCCAGCAGCTTTGGAGGGACAGGGGCTGGTGGCTACACCTTC. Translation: CASSFGGTGAGGYTF.

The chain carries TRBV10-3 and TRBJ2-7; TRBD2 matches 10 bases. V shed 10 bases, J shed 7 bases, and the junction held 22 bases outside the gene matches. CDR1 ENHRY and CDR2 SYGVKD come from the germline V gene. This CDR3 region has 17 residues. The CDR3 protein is CATIDRGGLAGESEQYF. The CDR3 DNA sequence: TGTGCCACGATTGACAGGGGTGGTCTAGCGGGAGAGAGTGAGCAGTACTTC.

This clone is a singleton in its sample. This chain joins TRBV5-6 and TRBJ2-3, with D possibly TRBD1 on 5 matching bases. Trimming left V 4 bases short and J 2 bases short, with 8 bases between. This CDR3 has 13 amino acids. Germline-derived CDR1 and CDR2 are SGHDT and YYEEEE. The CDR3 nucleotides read TGTGCCAGCAGCCAGGGCTCCACAGATACGCAGTATTTT. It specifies CASSQGSTDTQYF.

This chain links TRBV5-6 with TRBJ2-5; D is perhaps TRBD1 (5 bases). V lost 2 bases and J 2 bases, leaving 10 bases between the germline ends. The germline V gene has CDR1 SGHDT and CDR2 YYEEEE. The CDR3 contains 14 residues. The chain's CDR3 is CASSFETAQETQYF. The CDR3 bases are TGTGCCAGCAGCTTCGAGACAGCTCAAGAGACCCAGTACTTC.

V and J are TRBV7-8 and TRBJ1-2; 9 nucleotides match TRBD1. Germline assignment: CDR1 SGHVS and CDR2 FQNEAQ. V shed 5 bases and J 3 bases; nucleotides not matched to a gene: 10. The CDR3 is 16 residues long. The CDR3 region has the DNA TGTGCCAGCAGCCCGCCAGGGACAGGGTGGCACTATGGCTACACCTTC. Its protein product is CASSPPGTGWHYGYTF. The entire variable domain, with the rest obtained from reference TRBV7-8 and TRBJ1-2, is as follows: GAGVSQSPRYKVAKRGQDVALRCDPISGHVSLFWYQQALGQGPEFLTYFQNEAQLDKSGLPSDRFFAERPEGSVSTLKIQRTQQEDSAVYLCASSPPGTGWHYGYTFGSGTRLTVV.

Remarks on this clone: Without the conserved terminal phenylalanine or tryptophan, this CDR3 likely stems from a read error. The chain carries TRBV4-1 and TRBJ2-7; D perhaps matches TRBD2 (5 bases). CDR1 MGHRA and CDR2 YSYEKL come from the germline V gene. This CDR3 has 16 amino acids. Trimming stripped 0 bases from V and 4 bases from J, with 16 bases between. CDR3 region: CASSQDWSSEFYEQYL. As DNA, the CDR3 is TGCGCCAGCAGCCAAGATTGGAGTAGCGAGTTTTACGAGCAGTACCTC.

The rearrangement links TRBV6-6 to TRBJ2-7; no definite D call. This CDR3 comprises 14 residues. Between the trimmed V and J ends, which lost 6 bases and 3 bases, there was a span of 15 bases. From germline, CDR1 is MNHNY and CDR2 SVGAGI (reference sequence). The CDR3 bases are TGTGCCAGCAGCCGACTCTCCGACTTCTACGAGCAGTACTTC. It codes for CASSRLSDFYEQYF.

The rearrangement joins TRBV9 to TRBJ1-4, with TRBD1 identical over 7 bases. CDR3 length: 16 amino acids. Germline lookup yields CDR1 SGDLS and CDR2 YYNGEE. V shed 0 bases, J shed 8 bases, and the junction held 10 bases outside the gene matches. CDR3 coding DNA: TGTGCCAGCAGCGTAGCTGAAGGGCAGGGGGACGAAAAACTGTTTTTT. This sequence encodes CASSVAEGQGDEKLFF. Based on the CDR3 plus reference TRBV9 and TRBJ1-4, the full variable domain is DSGVTQTPKHLITATGQRVTLRCSPRSGDLSVYWYQQSLDQGLQFLIQYYNGEERAKGNILERFSAQQFPDLHSELNLSSLELGDSALYFCASSVAEGQGDEKLFFGSGTQLSVL.

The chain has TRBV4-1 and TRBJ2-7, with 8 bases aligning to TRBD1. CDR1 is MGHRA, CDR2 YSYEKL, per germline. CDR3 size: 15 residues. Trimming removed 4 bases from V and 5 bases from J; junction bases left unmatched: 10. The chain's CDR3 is CASSPGQDRGDEQYF. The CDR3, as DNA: TGCGCCAGCAGCCCCGGACAAGACAGGGGCGACGAGCAGTACTTC.

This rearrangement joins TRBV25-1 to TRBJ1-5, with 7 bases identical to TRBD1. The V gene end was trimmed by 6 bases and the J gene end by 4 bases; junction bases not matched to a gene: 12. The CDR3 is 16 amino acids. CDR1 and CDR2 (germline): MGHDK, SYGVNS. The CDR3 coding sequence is TGTGCCAGCAGCCCCCGGGGGACAGAAACTAATCAGCCCCAGCATTTT. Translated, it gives CASSPRGTETNQPQHF.

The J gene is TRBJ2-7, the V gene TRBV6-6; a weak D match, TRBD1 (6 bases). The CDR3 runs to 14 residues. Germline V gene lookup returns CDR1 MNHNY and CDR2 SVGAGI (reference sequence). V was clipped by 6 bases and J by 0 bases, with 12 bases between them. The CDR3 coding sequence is TGTGCCAGCAGCCGAGAGGGGGTCTCCTACGAGCAGTACTTC. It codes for CASSREGVSYEQYF.

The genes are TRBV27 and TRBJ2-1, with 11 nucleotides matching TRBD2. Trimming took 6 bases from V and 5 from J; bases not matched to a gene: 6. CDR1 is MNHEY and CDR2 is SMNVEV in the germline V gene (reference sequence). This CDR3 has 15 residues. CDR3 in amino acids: CASSPSTSGNNEQFF. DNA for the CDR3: TGTGCCAGCAGCCCATCGACTAGCGGGAACAATGAGCAGTTCTTC.

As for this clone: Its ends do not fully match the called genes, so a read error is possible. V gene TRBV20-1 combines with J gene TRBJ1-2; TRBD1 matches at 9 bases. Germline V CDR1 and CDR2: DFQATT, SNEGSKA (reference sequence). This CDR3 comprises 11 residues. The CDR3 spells CSARDRGLFSF. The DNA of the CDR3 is TGCAGTGCTAGGGACAGGGGCCTGTTTTCCTTC.

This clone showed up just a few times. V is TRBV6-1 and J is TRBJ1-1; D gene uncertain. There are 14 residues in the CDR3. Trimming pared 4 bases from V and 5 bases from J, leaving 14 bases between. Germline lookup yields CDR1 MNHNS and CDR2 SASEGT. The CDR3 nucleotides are TGTGCCAGCAGTGCAGGCCCCGTGTGGACTGAAGCTTTCTTT. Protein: CASSAGPVWTEAFF.

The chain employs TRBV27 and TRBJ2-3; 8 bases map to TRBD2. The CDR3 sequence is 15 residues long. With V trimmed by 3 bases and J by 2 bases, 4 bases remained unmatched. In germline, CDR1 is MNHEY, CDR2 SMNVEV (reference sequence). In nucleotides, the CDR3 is TGTGCCAGCAGTTTTACTAGCGGAGCCACAGATACGCAGTATTTT. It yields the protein CASSFTSGATDTQYF.

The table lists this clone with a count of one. The CDR3 DNA reads TGTGCCAGCATAATAAGCGGGACAGATACGCAGTATTTT. Its translation: CASIISGTDTQYF. This chain joins TRBV2 and TRBJ2-3; the D gene is possibly TRBD2 (6 bases). V was clipped by 7 bases and J by 3 bases, with 11 bases between them. The CDR3 spans 13 residues. Per the germline V gene, CDR1 is SNHLY and CDR2 is FYNNEI. Together with reference TRBV2 and TRBJ2-3, the CDR3 gives the full variable domain: EPEVTQTPSHQVTQMGQEVILRCVPISNHLYFYWYRQILGQKVEFLVSFYNNEISEKSEIFDDQFSVERPDGSNFTLKIRSTKLEDSAMYFCASIISGTDTQYFGPGTRLTVL.